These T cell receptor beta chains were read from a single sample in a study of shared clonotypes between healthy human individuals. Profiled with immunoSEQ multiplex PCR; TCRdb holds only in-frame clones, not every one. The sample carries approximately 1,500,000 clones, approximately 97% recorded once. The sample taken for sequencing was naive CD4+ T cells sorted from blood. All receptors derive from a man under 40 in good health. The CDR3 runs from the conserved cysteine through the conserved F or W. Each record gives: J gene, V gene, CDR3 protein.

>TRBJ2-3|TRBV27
CASSYGTSLTDTQYF
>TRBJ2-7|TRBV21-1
CASPRQGAYF
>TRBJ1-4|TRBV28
CAISPDRGLGEKLFF
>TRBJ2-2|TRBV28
CASRRTSGGELFF
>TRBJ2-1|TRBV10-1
CASSETKAYNEQFF
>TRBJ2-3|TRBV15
CATSRAAGDFTDTQYF
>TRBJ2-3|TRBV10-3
CAIVASGDSTDTQYF
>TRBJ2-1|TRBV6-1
CASSEEGDIYNEQFF
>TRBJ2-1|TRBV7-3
CASGRGPDEQFF
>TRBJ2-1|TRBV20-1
CSAPTSFEQFF
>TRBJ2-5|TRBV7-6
CASMLGRQGSPQETQYF
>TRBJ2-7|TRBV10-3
CAISKDGYEQYF
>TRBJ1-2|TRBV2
CARSDRGLYGYTF
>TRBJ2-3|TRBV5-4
CASSLIGGSTDTQYF
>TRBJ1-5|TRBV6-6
CASTGQYSNQPQHF
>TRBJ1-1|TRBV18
CASSPTGQGNTEAFF
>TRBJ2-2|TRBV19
CASVKYQPGGTGELFF
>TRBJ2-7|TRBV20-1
CSARSPSEQYF
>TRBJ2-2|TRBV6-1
CASSEGTRSGELFF
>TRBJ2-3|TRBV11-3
CASSSGRYGTDTQYF
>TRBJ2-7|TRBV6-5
CASSYRSGSLYEQYF
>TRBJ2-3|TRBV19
CASSFKTADTQYF
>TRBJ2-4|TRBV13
CATSLRIAREGIQYF
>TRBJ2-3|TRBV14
CASSPRAGQGPTDTQYF
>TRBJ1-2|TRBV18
CASSLKDRENGYTF
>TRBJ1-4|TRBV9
CASSVRPVQGLTGEKLFF
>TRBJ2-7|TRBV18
CASSSTRDRAYEQYF
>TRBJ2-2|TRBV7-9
CASSRGLAGRSETGELFF
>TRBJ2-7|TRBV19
CASSFLAGEQYF
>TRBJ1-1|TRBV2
CASSERGGGTEAFF
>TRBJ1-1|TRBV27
CASSLSQGGNTEAFF
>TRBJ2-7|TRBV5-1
CASSQRQAYEQYF
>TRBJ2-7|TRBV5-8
CASSLFGLGWYEQYF
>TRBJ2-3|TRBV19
CASSSLSGADTQYF
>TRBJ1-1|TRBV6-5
CASSYGRVPSEAFF
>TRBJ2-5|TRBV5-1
CASSSREQTGTETQYF
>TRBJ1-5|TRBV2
CASSPRTGRFNQPQHF
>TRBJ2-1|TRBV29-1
CSVVTGGYNEQFF
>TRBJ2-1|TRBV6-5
CASSYRQGGAGRFF
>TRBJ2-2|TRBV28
CASSQGRGELFF
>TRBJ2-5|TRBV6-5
CASSYSGGVRETQYF
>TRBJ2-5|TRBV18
CASSHGVDETQYF
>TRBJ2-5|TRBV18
CASSPRLAQETQYF
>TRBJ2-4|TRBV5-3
CARSGEGQGNIQYF
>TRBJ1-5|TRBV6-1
CASSALTAGGNQPQHF
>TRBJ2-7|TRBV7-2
CASSLRPGGEQYF
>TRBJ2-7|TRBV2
CASNSGTGGTYEQYF
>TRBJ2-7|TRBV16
CASSPNRDRAGGEQYF
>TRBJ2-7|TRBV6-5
CASSYRGYSYEQYF
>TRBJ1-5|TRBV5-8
CASSLRPRDQPQHF
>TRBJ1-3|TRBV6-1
CASSFYPGNTIYF
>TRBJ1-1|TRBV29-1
CSVDLSPNTEAFF